This entry is about one T cell receptor beta chain. The data were obtained in a study of blood T cell repertoires in COVID-19. Study overall: The United States, Italy and Spain were the sources of the acute and convalescent COVID-19 samples. Sources were T cells, B-cell-depleted T cells, or PBMCs; the material itself was cDNA or gDNA.

The germline V gene encodes CDR1 MNHEY and CDR2 SVGAGI. Trimming removed 5 bases from V and 3 bases from J; junction bases left unmatched: 5. The CDR3 contains 14 residues. Recovery among Cohort 3 donors was established by two negative PCRs, clearance, or symptom resolution. Per the study methods: Amplification of reference gene primers provided the estimated nucleated cell counts. The repertoire was sequenced with immunoSEQ multiplex PCR; TCRdb's copy has only in-frame clones and lacks some. The V and J calls and clone size are taken from that table; D and trimming were inferred from the DNA. The table shows around 330,000 clones, with over 80% occurring only once.

The sequence was obtained from a woman aged 18-35 years who had recovered from COVID-19. The V and J genes are TRBV6-5 and TRBJ2-7, with TRBD1 matching over 9 bases. Sequencing used PBMCs or T cells enriched from blood (not recorded which). Written as DNA, the CDR3 is TGTGCCAGCAGTCCGGGACAGGGTTACTACGAGCAGTACTTC. Encoded protein: CASSPGQGYYEQYF.